This T cell receptor (beta chain) is from a study of blood T cell repertoires in COVID-19. Study summary: T cells, B-cell-depleted T cells, or PBMCs supplied cDNA or gDNA.

V was shortened by 3 bases and J by 7 bases, with 12 bases between the two germline ends. The CDR3 contains 14 residues. The V gene's germline CDR1 is MGHDK and CDR2 SYGVNS. Methods used by the authors: Estimation of nucleated cell counts relied on the amplification of reference gene primers. Clones were read by immunoSEQ multiplex PCR, and TCRdb kept only the in-frame ones, dropping some. Clonal size and the V and J genes are those of that table, whereas D and trimming came from the DNA. The sample lists roughly 140,000 clones; around 86% were seen once. This receptor was obtained from a man aged 65 to 79 with acute or convalescent COVID-19. This chain connects TRBV25-1 to TRBJ1-4; no definite D call. Sequenced sample: peripheral blood. In DNA form, the CDR3 reads TGTGCCAGCAGTGATAAAGGGAGAAGTGAAAAACTGTTTTTT. Its protein product is CASSDKGRSEKLFF. Full variable domain (remainder filled in from reference TRBV25-1 and TRBJ1-4): EADIYQTPRYLVIGTGKKITLECSQTMGHDKMYWYQQDPGMELHLIHYSYGVNSTEKGDLSSESTVSRIRTEHFPLTLESARPSHTSQYLCASSDKGRSEKLFFGSGTQLSVL.